The rows below give T cell receptor beta chains drawn from one sample of a study of control samples from healthy donors and cancer patients. Clones were sequenced by immunoSEQ multiplex PCR, and TCRdb holds only the in-frame ones, with some missing. The sample yields just over 80,000 clones, around 94% seen once. Specimen: blood. The receptor set was obtained from a woman between 18 and 29 years old in good health. Both conserved end residues are part of each CDR3. D genes are given only for firm matches. The size entry is marked missing in some rows and otherwise reads once, few, many or a size class.

CDR3aa | CDR3nt | j_gene | v_gene | d_gene | abundance
CASRETGVNQPQHF | TGTGCCAGTAGGGAGACAGGGGTCAATCAGCCCCAGCATTTT | TRBJ1-5 | TRBV19 | TRBD1 | -
CASRITETNYGYTF | TGTGCCAGCAGGATCACAGAAACTAACTATGGCTACACCTTC | TRBJ1-2 | TRBV2 | - | -
CASRLAAGTGVNQPQHF | TGTGCCAGCAGACTTGCGGCCGGGACAGGGGTCAATCAGCCCCAGCATTTT | TRBJ1-5 | TRBV27 | TRBD1 | -
CASSSYTEAFF | TGTGCCAGCAGCTCGTACACTGAAGCTTTCTTT | TRBJ1-1 | TRBV28 | - | -
CASSPETGSWGYTF | TGTGCCAGCTCACCCGAAACAGGGTCGTGGGGCTACACCTTC | TRBJ1-2 | TRBV18 | - | -
CASGGYTDTQYF | TGTGCCAGCGGGGGGTACACAGATACGCAGTATTTT | TRBJ2-3 | TRBV12-3/TRBV12-4 | - | -
CATSLDLFLGQETQYF | TGTGCCACCAGTTTGGACCTTTTCCTGGGGCAGGAGACCCAGTACTTC | TRBJ2-5 | TRBV15 | - | -
CASSQGAGDHGYTF | TGCGCCAGCAGCCAAGGTGCAGGGGACCATGGCTACACCTTC | TRBJ1-2 | TRBV4-1 | - | -
CASRASGNYEQYF | TGTGCCAGCAGGGCTAGCGGGAACTACGAGCAGTACTTC | TRBJ2-7 | TRBV28 | TRBD2 | -
CASRGYRGQLGSPLHF | TGTGCCAGCAGGGGGTACAGGGGGCAATTAGGTTCACCCCTCCACTTT | TRBJ1-6 | TRBV27 | TRBD1 | -
CASSVGGTAGYTF | TGTGCCAGCAGCGTAGGAGGGACGGCTGGCTACACCTTC | TRBJ1-2 | TRBV9 | - | -
CASSVAGIGGWEETQYF | TGTGCCAGCAGCGTAGCTGGGATCGGGGGCTGGGAAGAGACCCAGTACTTC | TRBJ2-5 | TRBV9 | - | -
CASSLGSGGLAKNIQYF | TGTGCCAGCTCACTCGGGTCGGGGGGACTAGCCAAAAACATTCAGTACTTC | TRBJ2-4 | TRBV18 | TRBD2 | -
CASSDPGQGSRNYGYTF | TGTGCCAGCAGCGACCCGGGACAGGGGAGTAGGAACTATGGCTACACCTTC | TRBJ1-2 | TRBV2 | TRBD1 | -
CASSQDLVGRGLGGNTIYF | TGTGCCAGCAGCCAAGATCTTGTGGGCAGGGGGCTTGGTGGAAACACCATATATTTT | TRBJ1-3 | TRBV4-2 | TRBD1 | few
CASSRGTGGNYGYTF | TGTGCCAGCAGCCGCGGGACAGGGGGCAACTATGGCTACACCTTC | TRBJ1-2 | TRBV7-9 | TRBD1 | -
CASSRGRTDTQYF | TGTGCCAGCAGCAGGGGGCGCACAGATACGCAGTATTTT | TRBJ2-3 | TRBV9 | TRBD1 | -
CASSPSGGLVNEQFF | TGTGCCAGCAGCCCTAGCGGGGGGCTTGTCAATGAGCAGTTCTTC | TRBJ2-1 | TRBV11-2 | TRBD2 | -
CASSSGAGTRGYTF | TGTGCCAGCAGTTCTGGGGCGGGGACTAGAGGCTACACCTTC | TRBJ1-2 | TRBV28 | - | -
CASSPRTGGLGNEKLFF | TGTGCCAGCAGTCCGAGGACAGGGGGCTTGGGTAATGAAAAACTGTTTTTT | TRBJ1-4 | TRBV28 | TRBD1 | -
CASMRDRGVNYGYTF | TGTGCCAGCATGCGGGACAGGGGGGTTAACTATGGCTACACCTTC | TRBJ1-2 | TRBV2 | TRBD1 | once
CASSILPGGGANVLTF | TGTGCCAGTAGTATCCTCCCCGGGGGAGGGGCCAACGTCCTGACTTTC | TRBJ2-6 | TRBV19 | - | -
CASTPDRGQGETQYF | TGTGCCAGCACCCCAGACAGGGGGCAAGGAGAGACCCAGTACTTC | TRBJ2-5 | TRBV2 | TRBD1 | -
CASSELADYQPQHF | TGTGCCAGCAGTGAATTGGCAGACTATCAGCCCCAGCATTTT | TRBJ1-5 | TRBV6-1 | - | few
CASSKSPNAGESYEQYF | TGTGCCAGCAGCAAAAGCCCAAATGCGGGGGAAAGCTACGAGCAGTACTTC | TRBJ2-7 | TRBV21-1 | - | -
CASSTGQGPVDGNTIYF | TGTGCCAGTAGTACCGGACAGGGGCCGGTTGATGGAAACACCATATATTTT | TRBJ1-3 | TRBV19 | TRBD1 | -
CASSMLKVEADTQYF | TGTGCCAGTAGTATGCTCAAGGTTGAAGCAGATACGCAGTATTTT | TRBJ2-3 | TRBV19 | - | -
CATSRDRGTVRSPLHF | TGTGCCACCAGCAGAGATCGGGGGACAGTCAGATCACCCCTCCACTTT | TRBJ1-6 | TRBV15 | TRBD1 | -
CASSGGVEQYF | TGTGCCAGCAGCGGTGGGGTTGAGCAGTACTTC | TRBJ2-7 | TRBV5-4 | - | once
CASSLGQGVGNTIYF | TGCGCCAGCAGCTTGGGACAGGGGGTTGGAAACACCATATATTTT | TRBJ1-3 | TRBV5-1 | TRBD1 | -
CASSQASRGRGGEDYGYTF | TGCGCCAGCAGCCAAGCGTCTCGGGGAAGGGGAGGGGAAGACTATGGCTACACCTTC | TRBJ1-2 | TRBV4-1 | - | -
CASSQDRGAGNNEQFF | TGCGCCAGCAGCCAAGATAGAGGTGCAGGGAACAATGAGCAGTTCTTC | TRBJ2-1 | TRBV4-1 | - | -
CASSSQETQYF | TGTGCCAGCAGCTCCCAAGAGACCCAGTACTTC | TRBJ2-5 | TRBV7-2 | - | -
CASSWKSSTDTQYF | TGTGCCAGCAGCTGGAAATCCAGCACAGATACGCAGTATTTT | TRBJ2-3 | TRBV7-6 | - | -
CASSLRQGKTEAFF | TGTGCCAGCTCACTCCGACAGGGGAAGACTGAAGCTTTCTTT | TRBJ1-1 | TRBV18 | TRBD1 | -
CASSRGSDTGELFF | TGTGCCAGCAGTCGAGGGTCAGACACCGGGGAGCTGTTTTTT | TRBJ2-2 | TRBV6-6 | - | -
CASSYSQGANTEAFF | TGTGCCAGCAGCTACTCACAGGGGGCGAACACTGAAGCTTTCTTT | TRBJ1-1 | TRBV5-4 | TRBD1 | -
CASQNIWTATSGRINEQFF | TGCGCCAGCCAAAATATATGGACAGCGACTAGCGGGAGGATCAATGAGCAGTTCTTC | TRBJ2-1 | TRBV5-1 | TRBD2 | -
CASSWTANQPQHF | TGTGCCAGCAGTTGGACAGCCAATCAGCCCCAGCATTTT | TRBJ1-5 | TRBV12-3/TRBV12-4 | - | -
CASSAQSGNQPQHF | TGTGCCAGTAGCGCCCAATCAGGCAATCAGCCCCAGCATTTT | TRBJ1-5 | TRBV19 | - | -
CASRRGENNEQFF | TGTGCCAGCAGACGGGGGGAAAACAATGAGCAGTTCTTC | TRBJ2-1 | TRBV6-5 | TRBD2 | -
CASSASAGSGQYF | TGTGCCAGCAGCGCGAGCGCGGGCTCGGGGCAGTACTTC | TRBJ2-7 | TRBV7-6 | - | -
CASSVAAGTSENEQFF | TGTGCCAGCAGCGTAGCCGCAGGGACTAGCGAAAATGAGCAGTTCTTC | TRBJ2-1 | TRBV9 | TRBD2 | -
CASTRDPYEQYF | TGTGCCAGCACAAGGGATCCATACGAGCAGTACTTC | TRBJ2-7 | TRBV6-5 | - | -
CASSLEIITPGWQPQHF | TGTGCCAGCAGTTTAGAAATTATAACTCCCGGGTGGCAGCCCCAGCATTTT | TRBJ1-5 | TRBV28 | - | -
CASLGTGAMNTEAFF | TGTGCCAGCTTGGGGACAGGGGCGATGAACACTGAAGCTTTCTTT | TRBJ1-1 | TRBV18 | TRBD1 | -
CASSVGPWGGFTEAFF | TGTGCCAGCAGCGTCGGCCCTTGGGGGGGTTTCACTGAAGCTTTCTTT | TRBJ1-1 | TRBV9 | - | -
CASSLMEGDEQFF | TGTGCCAGCAGCTTAATGGAGGGTGATGAGCAGTTCTTC | TRBJ2-1 | TRBV7-2 | - | -
CASSPQPGQGAREQYF | TGTGCCAGCAGCCCTCAACCGGGACAGGGGGCGAGAGAGCAGTACTTC | TRBJ2-7 | TRBV3-1/TRBV3-2 | TRBD1 | -
CASSQVGGGTQETQYF | TGCGCCAGCAGCCAAGTCGGCGGGGGGACCCAAGAGACCCAGTACTTC | TRBJ2-5 | TRBV4-1 | TRBD2 | -
CASSRQGKSGYTF | TGTGCCAGCAGTCGACAGGGAAAAAGCGGCTACACCTTC | TRBJ1-2 | TRBV28 | TRBD1 | -
CASSDNTDTQYF | TGTGCCAGCAGCGACAACACAGATACGCAGTATTTT | TRBJ2-3 | TRBV9 | - | -
CASRLLRLGDYGYTF | TGTGCCAGCAGACTATTAAGACTGGGAGACTATGGCTACACCTTC | TRBJ1-2 | TRBV3-1/TRBV3-2 | - | -